This TCR beta chain was found in a study of identical twins (dated by TCRdb to the mid-2010s). Study-wide context: TCR alpha and beta repertoires from monozygotic twins, unrelated adults of various ages and cord blood were deep-sequenced to test whether fetal clonotypes persist. To rule out contamination, replicate twin experiments were performed at different times with different library preparation protocols. Results the study describes overall, beyond this receptor: Compared with coincidental sharing between unrelated individuals, out-of-frame TCR alpha sequences shared between twins showed an excess of sequences with low generation probability. Abundant cord blood beta clonotypes carried fewer insertions; young adult naive repertoires showed a weaker similar trend, while memory repertoires showed none. Zero-insertion analyses could be partly confounded by invariant T cells such as MAIT and iNKT, though diverse VJ usage argued against such confounding for most clonotypes. In monozygotic twins, out-of-frame TCR alpha sharing was systematically underestimated by recombination models, although the models agreed with sharing between unrelated individuals. In beta out-of-frame sequences, excess twin sharing was weaker, because having fewer shared sequences lowered the signal-to-noise ratio. Because the same donors could not be followed over many years, the conclusions relied on cross-sectional statistical analysis.

The library was built by means of 5' RACE. Instrument on record: Illumina HiSeq 2000. Template switching added a universal primer binding site, and the final cDNA carried a unique molecular identifier that allowed TCR cDNA molecules to be counted accurately. Specific primers in the conserved constant-segment region were used to synthesize first-strand cDNA for the TCR alpha and beta chains. To control for contamination, every cDNA library carried two barcodes: a SMART-Mk sample barcode plus Illumina barcodes. Two successive PCR steps introduced TruSeq adapter sequences along with Illumina sample barcodes. The TCR alpha and beta cDNA libraries were sequenced on the Illumina HiSeq platform using custom primers. Regarding the original processing steps: Raw reads were processed with MiGEC to extract unique molecular identifiers, and MiXCR was used to determine CDR3 positions. Recombination models were inferred per individual with the repgenHMM and IGoR tools using an EM algorithm. Shared clonotype analysis was performed with the tcR package in R, normalizing sharing by the product of cloneset sizes. To study raw recombination free of thymic and clonal selection effects, out-of-frame nonproductive sequences were analyzed. TCRdb cleaned the public reads at Q25 with fastp, built clones with MiXCR and kept in-frame beta chains. Rows matching on CDR3 protein sequence are summarized as one entry with the most common DNA and genes. The V and J calls were not made by the authors but by TCRdb's processing. Counted in this sample were some 730,000 distinct CDR3 sequences; roughly 18% of them appeared once. Less than 15% of the sample lies in the top ten.

CDR1 MNHEY and CDR2 SVGEGT were looked up in the germline V gene. Trimmed from V: 5 bases; trimmed from J: 5 bases; junction bases lacking a gene match: 13. Counted from cysteine to phenylalanine, this CDR3 has 17 amino acids. Solely the CDR3 DNA is kept, with 51 bases framed from the first base. This clonotype was recorded a few times. Its antigen target is currently unknown. There are no base qualities to consult, and no much larger clone falls within one base. Every donor was a healthy Caucasian. The twin cohort consisted of three pairs of female monozygotic twins, all aged roughly 18 to 30 years. The RNA used for TCR libraries was isolated from peripheral blood mononuclear cells. This sample was shared with a second study, whose subject was T cells expressing NK-cell markers. According to the second study: TCR beta-chain repertoires were profiled in sorted CD3+CD56+NKG2C+, CD3+CD56+NKG2C- and CD3+CD56-NKG2C+ T-cell subsets from roughly eight donors. Among the eight sequenced donors, only one was HCMV-seronegative, while the other seven were HCMV-seropositive. To restrict sorting to alphabetaTCR-expressing T cells, an anti-gammadeltaTCR antibody was added in several experiments. In several donors, the dominant CD3+CD56+NKG2C+ clonotypes were found to rank among the top 10 CD8+ clonotypes and to make up roughly 1.0-7.5% of CD8+ T cells. Those dominant clonotypes were again the most abundant among CD3+CD56-NKG2C+ cells in several donors, at about 28.3-60.1%. It remained unclear whether the expanded NKG2C-expressing T cell clones were specific for HCMV antigens. The eight sequenced donors were randomly selected healthy volunteers, three men and five women. A commercial ELISA kit detecting HCMV-specific IgG in serum was used to determine HCMV serostatus. Bulk peripheral blood T-cell repertoires were additionally sequenced from unsorted PBMC for over 5 donors. Reads were demultiplexed and grouped by UMI with MIGEC, and clonotypes were assembled and quantified with MiTCR. To exclude erroneous sequences, any TCR cDNA sequence not supported by at least two reads was discarded. The tcR package was used for downstream repertoire analysis, and clonotypes were matched across fractions by CDR3 nucleotide sequence plus V segment. Antigen specificity was annotated against VDJdb with VDJmatch, allowing one amino acid substitution in CDR3.

This receptor was identified in a woman between 18 and 30 years old in good health. The specimen was PBMCs. The sequence links TRBV6-2 or TRBV6-3 to TRBJ2-7, with 12 bases in between that match TRBD2. The DNA reads as follows: TGTGCCAGCAGTGACGGACTAGCGGGACCTTTGGTCCACGAGCAGTACTTC. This codes for CASSDGLAGPLVHEQYF.